This T cell receptor beta chain was observed in a study of blood T cell repertoires in COVID-19 (dated by TCRdb to 2020 to 2022). Looking at the study overall: The collaborator samples originated in the United States, Italy and Spain and spanned the acute and convalescent phases of COVID-19. The material from the prospective study consisted of cDNA or gDNA derived from T cells, B-cell-depleted T cells, or PBMCs. The dataset comprised deeply sampled blood TCRbeta repertoires from subjects exposed to, actively infected with, or recovered from COVID-19. The repertoires were released in a freely available public database intended as a resource for research on the immune response to SARS-CoV-2. The samples were drawn from two sources: the first 160 participants of the ongoing ImmuneRACE study, and 1,000 to 1,500 subjects contributed by 6 global collaborators. The sample metadata nearly always contained a de-identified subject ID, COVID-19 status, age in years and sex. Where available, HLA class I and class II types were obtained from metadata supplied by the sample provider rather than from assay-based typing.

There are 13 amino acids in the CDR3, from cysteine to phenylalanine inclusive. The only DNA kept is the CDR3, 39 bases in frame from the first base. CDR1 and CDR2 were assigned from the germline V gene (reference sequence) as SEHNR and FQNEAQ. The V end loses 4 bases and the J end loses 4 bases, and a stretch of 10 bases separates them. What the work shows at the level of the full study, not this receptor alone: The quantity of clinical and demographic metadata differed by source and by participant and was supplied without curation.

TCRbeta CDR3 regions were amplified from genomic DNA using the immunoSEQ Assay, a bias-controlled multiplex PCR. The authors' analysis ran thus. The number of nucleated cells in each sample was estimated from the amplification of reference gene primers within the assay. Sequence reads were collapsed and filtered to measure the absolute abundance of every unique TCRbeta CDR3 rearrangement. For each sample, productive Simpson clonality was calculated as the square root of Simpson's diversity index over productive rearrangements. The immuneACCESS repertoire file appears here via TCRdb, limited to in-frame rearrangements. These files lack a portion of the clones; in checked studies, under half of the deficit traces to unresolved V genes, and the cause of the others is not known. The V and J calls and clone size were taken over from that table, and D and trimming were inferred from the DNA. For this sample there are 80,000 or so clones; 80% appear just once. Of the sample, around 4.8% is held by the ten largest clones.

The collaborating institutions used their own protocols to collect whole blood in K2EDTA tubes. Collaborator samples were shipped for TCRbeta analysis as frozen whole blood, isolated PBMCs, or DNA extracted from either sample type. About this clone: Its antigen is unknown. Base-call qualities are not available, and no considerably larger clone is one nucleotide away.

The rearranged chain carries TRBV7-9 and TRBJ1-2; confidence is insufficient to name the D gene. Material: peripheral blood. This receptor was taken from a woman in her 70s with acute or convalescent COVID-19. This receptor has the CDR3 CASSSPTSYGYTF. The DNA sequence is TGTGCCAGCAGCTCACCGACAAGCTATGGCTACACCTTC.